This T cell receptor (beta chain) was identified in a study of T cells in localized non-small cell lung cancer. Measured with immunoSEQ multiplex PCR; TCRdb has only the in-frame clones, and not every one. This table has 50,000 to 55,000 clones, approximately 86% appearing once. Germline CDR1 and CDR2: GTSNPN and SVGIG (reference sequence). The CDR3 is made up of 12 amino acids. V dropped 3 bases and J dropped 4 bases, with 10 bases sitting between them. Only one count was recorded for this clone. The rearrangement joins TRBV30 to TRBJ2-7; no clear D. The sequencing here drew on PBMCs, taken before any cancer treatment. The receptor comes from a female donor with stage II lung adenocarcinoma. DNA for the CDR3: TGTGCCTGGAGCGGTCCTTATTACGAGCAGTACTTC. Its protein product is CAWSGPYYEQYF. The whole variable domain, remainder taken from reference TRBV30 and TRBJ2-7, is SQTIHQWPATLVQPVGSPLSLECTVEGTSNPNLYWYRQAAGRGLQLLFYSVGIGQISSEVPQNLSASRPQDRQFILSSKKLLLSDSGFYLCAWSGPYYEQYFGPGTRLTVT.